The rows below give T cell receptor beta chains drawn from one sample of a study of blood T cell repertoires in COVID-19. Sequencing was performed with immunoSEQ multiplex PCR; in TCRdb, only in-frame clones are kept and a portion is missing. The data contain 93,000 or so clones, roughly 88% of them seen just once; the ten biggest clones take up 3% to 3.5%. Material: peripheral blood. The receptors were gathered from a human donor in a cohort sampled during active COVID-19. CDR3s include the opening cysteine and the closing phenylalanine or tryptophan. The order of the fields is clone size, V gene, D gene, J gene, CDR3 DNA, CDR3 protein. The D gene is left open where the match is weak. Rows may omit the clone size; those that give it use once, few, many or a size class.

.,TRBV7-2,.,TRBJ1-5,TGTGCCAGCAGCCTGACGGGTGGCAATCAGCCCCAGCATTTT,CASSLTGGNQPQHF
.,TRBV6-5,.,TRBJ1-2,TGTGCCAGCAGTTACTCGCCCCTGGGGGGAGGAGGCTACACCTTC,CASSYSPLGGGGYTF
.,TRBV9,TRBD1,TRBJ1-1,TGTGCCAGCAGCGCCACATCGACAGGGGGCGGGGGCAGGACCACTGAAGCTTTCTTT,CASSATSTGGGGRTTEAFF
few,TRBV4-2,TRBD2,TRBJ2-7,TGTGCCAGCAGCCAAGATCGGGAGCGGGGGCGCTACGAGCAGTACTTC,CASSQDRERGRYEQYF
.,TRBV9,.,TRBJ1-6,TGTGCCAGCAGCGTAGGTAACCGGGGGTCGGGTTCACCCCTCCACTTT,CASSVGNRGSGSPLHF
.,TRBV27,.,TRBJ1-1,TGTGCCAGCAGTCCACACAGGGACACTGAAGCTTTCTTT,CASSPHRDTEAFF
.,TRBV5-1,TRBD1,TRBJ2-2,TGCGCCAGCAGTTTGGACAGGATCGACACCGGGGAGCTGTTTTTT,CASSLDRIDTGELFF
.,TRBV28,.,TRBJ2-1,TGTGCCAGCAGTGCCAGGGTTTCTGAGCAGTTCTTC,CASSARVSEQFF
.,TRBV11-2,.,TRBJ1-4,TGTGCCAGCAGCCGGACACGTGCAACTAATGAAAAACTGTTTTTT,CASSRTRATNEKLFF
.,TRBV6-6,TRBD1,TRBJ1-2,TGTGCCAGCAGTTACCCGGACAGGGGCAGTGGCTACACCTTC,CASSYPDRGSGYTF
once,TRBV7-2,TRBD2,TRBJ2-7,TGTGCCAGCAGCTTACAGCGGGGGCCCTACGAGCAGTACTTC,CASSLQRGPYEQYF
.,TRBV24-1,TRBD2,TRBJ2-1,TGTGCCACCAGTGATAGGCTGGGGGGGGGTGACTACAATGAGCAGTTCTTC,CATSDRLGGGDYNEQFF
.,TRBV18,.,TRBJ2-5,TGTGCCAGCTCACCCCCGGAGGGCCAAGAGACCCAGTACTTC,CASSPPEGQETQYF
few,TRBV19,.,TRBJ1-1,TGTGCCAGTAGTAATAAAGGACTTGAAGCTTTCTTT,CASSNKGLEAFF
.,TRBV5-1,.,TRBJ2-7,TGCGCCAGCAGCTTGGAGGACAGCGCCTACGAGCAGTACTTC,CASSLEDSAYEQYF
.,TRBV9,.,TRBJ2-1,TGTGCCAGCAGCGGTAGTCCAGGCTCCTACAATGAGCAGTTCTTC,CASSGSPGSYNEQFF
.,TRBV4-2,TRBD2,TRBJ2-7,TGTGCCAGCAGCCAAATACTAGCGGGATCGTCCGAGCAGTACTTC,CASSQILAGSSEQYF
.,TRBV6-5,.,TRBJ2-1,TGTGCCAGCAGTTACTCCTTACAGGGAACCTACAATGAGCAGTTCTTC,CASSYSLQGTYNEQFF
.,TRBV24-1,.,TRBJ2-6,TGTGCCACCGAAGACAGATCTGGGGCCAACGTCCTGACTTTC,CATEDRSGANVLTF
.,TRBV15,.,TRBJ1-4,TGTGCCACCAGCCGGGAAAATGAAAAACTGTTTTTT,CATSRENEKLFF
.,TRBV10-1,.,TRBJ2-3,TGCGCCAGCAGTGAGTCCTCAGGGCCTGGGTGGGATACGCAGTATTTT,CASSESSGPGWDTQYF
.,TRBV4-1,TRBD2,TRBJ2-2,TGCGCCAGCAGCCCCTACGTGGGCCAGGGAGGGGCCGGGGAGCTGTTTTTT,CASSPYVGQGGAGELFF
once,TRBV5-1,TRBD2,TRBJ2-1,TGCGCCAGCAGCCAGACACCTAGCGGGAGGGAGCTAAGCTCCTACAATGAGCAGTTCTTC,CASSQTPSGRELSSYNEQFF
.,TRBV10-3,.,TRBJ2-1,TGTGCCACAGCCTACAATGAGCAGTTCTTC,CATAYNEQFF
.,TRBV5-6,TRBD2,TRBJ2-2,TGTGCCAGCAGCTGGGGACTAGCGGGCTTGAGTACCGGGGAGCTGTTTTTT,CASSWGLAGLSTGELFF
.,TRBV30,TRBD2,TRBJ2-6,TGTGCCTGGAGTCGGGGGGGAGGCTCTGGGGCCAACGTCCTGACTTTC,CAWSRGGGSGANVLTF
.,TRBV10-2,.,TRBJ2-5,TGCGCCAGGGGTTCCGGAGAAAGAGGAGAGACCCAGTACTTC,CARGSGERGETQYF
.,TRBV19,.,TRBJ1-2,TGTGCCAGTACCAGGACGGCCGGAGGGTATGGCTACACCTTC,CASTRTAGGYGYTF
.,TRBV5-5,.,TRBJ1-6,TGTGCCAGCAGCTTGGGACTTGATTCACCCCTCCACTTT,CASSLGLDSPLHF
.,TRBV18,TRBD2,TRBJ2-3,TGTGCCAGCTCTCTAGGGACTAGCGGATACACAGATACGCAGTATTTT,CASSLGTSGYTDTQYF
.,TRBV2,TRBD1,TRBJ2-2,TGTGCCAGCAGTCGAGAAGGACAGGGGGGGACCGGGGAGCTGTTTTTT,CASSREGQGGTGELFF
once,TRBV11-3,TRBD1,TRBJ2-7,TGTGCCAGCAGCTTAGATAACAGGGGTTTCGACGAGCAGTACTTC,CASSLDNRGFDEQYF
.,TRBV7-8,TRBD2,TRBJ2-7,TGTGCCAGCAGCTCCCGACTAGCGGGAACCTACGAGCAGTACTTC,CASSSRLAGTYEQYF
.,TRBV7-2,TRBD2,TRBJ2-7,TGTGCCAGCAGCTCGAGCGGGAGGTCCCCCTACGAGCAGTACTTC,CASSSSGRSPYEQYF
.,TRBV6-5,TRBD1,TRBJ1-2,TGTGCCAGCAGTTACGGAGGACAGGTTGCTAACTATGGCTACACCTTC,CASSYGGQVANYGYTF
.,TRBV29-1,.,TRBJ2-4,TGCAGCGTTGAGGGGCGGGGGCGAGCCAAAAACATTCAGTACTTC,CSVEGRGRAKNIQYF
.,TRBV19,TRBD1,TRBJ1-6,TGTGCCAGTAGTATAACAGGGGGTTATTCACCCCTCCACTTT,CASSITGGYSPLHF
.,TRBV7-2,.,TRBJ2-5,TGTGCCAGCAGCTTAGCGGGGGGGGCTGCAGAGACCCAGTACTTC,CASSLAGGAAETQYF
.,TRBV5-1,.,TRBJ2-5,TGCGCCAGCAGCTCTGGCCGGACAGTCCAAGAGACCCAGTACTTC,CASSSGRTVQETQYF
.,TRBV6-1,TRBD2,TRBJ2-7,TGTGCCAGCAGTGAAAGGGGACTAGCTACCTACGAGCAGTACTTC,CASSERGLATYEQYF
.,TRBV18,TRBD2,TRBJ2-1,TGTGCCAGCTCACGGGGGACTAGCGGGAGTATGTATGAGCAGTTCTTC,CASSRGTSGSMYEQFF
many,TRBV29-1,.,TRBJ1-1,TGCAGCGTTAAGCGGGGCATGAACACTGAAGCTTTCTTT,CSVKRGMNTEAFF
.,TRBV6-5,TRBD2,TRBJ2-1,TGTGCCAGCAGGGGGCCGGGACTAGCGCACAATGAGCAGTTCTTC,CASRGPGLAHNEQFF
.,TRBV28,TRBD1,TRBJ1-4,TGTGCCAGCAGCCGCAGCAGGGGGATAGAGGAAAAACTGTTTTTT,CASSRSRGIEEKLFF
.,TRBV27,.,TRBJ2-1,TGTGCCAGCAGTTTAGCGGGCCCCGCCAGTGAGCAGTTCTTC,CASSLAGPASEQFF
.,TRBV2,.,TRBJ1-1,TGTGCCAGCAAAAAAAGTTGGGTCAGGTCGGGGGCTGAAGCTTTCTTT,CASKKSWVRSGAEAFF
few,TRBV2,TRBD1,TRBJ2-2,TGTGCCAGCAGAGGACAGGGTAACACCGGGGAGCTGTTTTTT,CASRGQGNTGELFF
.,TRBV5-1,.,TRBJ1-1,TGCGCCAGCAGCTTGGAAGGGAGGGAAACTGAAGCTTTCTTT,CASSLEGRETEAFF
few,TRBV4-2,.,TRBJ1-5,TGTGCCAGCAGCCAAGATCGGGTCACCTATCAGCCCCAGCATTTT,CASSQDRVTYQPQHF
.,TRBV18,.,TRBJ2-5,TGTGCCAGCTCACCGGGGCAGGGGGAGACCCAGTACTTC,CASSPGQGETQYF
.,TRBV5-4,TRBD1,TRBJ2-5,TGTGCCAGCAGCTACGCAGGGGGTAGAGAGACCCAGTACTTC,CASSYAGGRETQYF
.,TRBV5-6,.,TRBJ2-7,TGTGCCAGCAGCTTGGTAGGGGGTGGTAGCTACGAGCAGTACTTC,CASSLVGGGSYEQYF
few,TRBV11-1,.,TRBJ1-1,TGTGCCAGCAGCTTAGACTTTAACAGGGTCGGCACTGAAGCTTTCTTT,CASSLDFNRVGTEAFF
.,TRBV4-1,.,TRBJ1-2,TGCGCCAGCAGCGCCGGGGTTAACTATGGCTACACCTTC,CASSAGVNYGYTF
.,TRBV5-1,.,TRBJ2-1,TGCGCCAGCAGCTCCCTATCCGGGGGTTACAATGAGCAGTTCTTC,CASSSLSGGYNEQFF
.,TRBV6-6,.,TRBJ2-4,TGTGCCAGCAGCCTCGGAGGGTTCAAAAACATTCAGTACTTC,CASSLGGFKNIQYF
.,TRBV11-2,TRBD2,TRBJ2-1,TGTGCCAGCAGCCACACTAGCGGGATGTATAGTGAGCAGTTCTTC,CASSHTSGMYSEQFF
few,TRBV6-6,.,TRBJ2-2,TGTGCCAGCAGTGGAGTCGCGAACACCGGGGAGCTGTTTTTT,CASSGVANTGELFF